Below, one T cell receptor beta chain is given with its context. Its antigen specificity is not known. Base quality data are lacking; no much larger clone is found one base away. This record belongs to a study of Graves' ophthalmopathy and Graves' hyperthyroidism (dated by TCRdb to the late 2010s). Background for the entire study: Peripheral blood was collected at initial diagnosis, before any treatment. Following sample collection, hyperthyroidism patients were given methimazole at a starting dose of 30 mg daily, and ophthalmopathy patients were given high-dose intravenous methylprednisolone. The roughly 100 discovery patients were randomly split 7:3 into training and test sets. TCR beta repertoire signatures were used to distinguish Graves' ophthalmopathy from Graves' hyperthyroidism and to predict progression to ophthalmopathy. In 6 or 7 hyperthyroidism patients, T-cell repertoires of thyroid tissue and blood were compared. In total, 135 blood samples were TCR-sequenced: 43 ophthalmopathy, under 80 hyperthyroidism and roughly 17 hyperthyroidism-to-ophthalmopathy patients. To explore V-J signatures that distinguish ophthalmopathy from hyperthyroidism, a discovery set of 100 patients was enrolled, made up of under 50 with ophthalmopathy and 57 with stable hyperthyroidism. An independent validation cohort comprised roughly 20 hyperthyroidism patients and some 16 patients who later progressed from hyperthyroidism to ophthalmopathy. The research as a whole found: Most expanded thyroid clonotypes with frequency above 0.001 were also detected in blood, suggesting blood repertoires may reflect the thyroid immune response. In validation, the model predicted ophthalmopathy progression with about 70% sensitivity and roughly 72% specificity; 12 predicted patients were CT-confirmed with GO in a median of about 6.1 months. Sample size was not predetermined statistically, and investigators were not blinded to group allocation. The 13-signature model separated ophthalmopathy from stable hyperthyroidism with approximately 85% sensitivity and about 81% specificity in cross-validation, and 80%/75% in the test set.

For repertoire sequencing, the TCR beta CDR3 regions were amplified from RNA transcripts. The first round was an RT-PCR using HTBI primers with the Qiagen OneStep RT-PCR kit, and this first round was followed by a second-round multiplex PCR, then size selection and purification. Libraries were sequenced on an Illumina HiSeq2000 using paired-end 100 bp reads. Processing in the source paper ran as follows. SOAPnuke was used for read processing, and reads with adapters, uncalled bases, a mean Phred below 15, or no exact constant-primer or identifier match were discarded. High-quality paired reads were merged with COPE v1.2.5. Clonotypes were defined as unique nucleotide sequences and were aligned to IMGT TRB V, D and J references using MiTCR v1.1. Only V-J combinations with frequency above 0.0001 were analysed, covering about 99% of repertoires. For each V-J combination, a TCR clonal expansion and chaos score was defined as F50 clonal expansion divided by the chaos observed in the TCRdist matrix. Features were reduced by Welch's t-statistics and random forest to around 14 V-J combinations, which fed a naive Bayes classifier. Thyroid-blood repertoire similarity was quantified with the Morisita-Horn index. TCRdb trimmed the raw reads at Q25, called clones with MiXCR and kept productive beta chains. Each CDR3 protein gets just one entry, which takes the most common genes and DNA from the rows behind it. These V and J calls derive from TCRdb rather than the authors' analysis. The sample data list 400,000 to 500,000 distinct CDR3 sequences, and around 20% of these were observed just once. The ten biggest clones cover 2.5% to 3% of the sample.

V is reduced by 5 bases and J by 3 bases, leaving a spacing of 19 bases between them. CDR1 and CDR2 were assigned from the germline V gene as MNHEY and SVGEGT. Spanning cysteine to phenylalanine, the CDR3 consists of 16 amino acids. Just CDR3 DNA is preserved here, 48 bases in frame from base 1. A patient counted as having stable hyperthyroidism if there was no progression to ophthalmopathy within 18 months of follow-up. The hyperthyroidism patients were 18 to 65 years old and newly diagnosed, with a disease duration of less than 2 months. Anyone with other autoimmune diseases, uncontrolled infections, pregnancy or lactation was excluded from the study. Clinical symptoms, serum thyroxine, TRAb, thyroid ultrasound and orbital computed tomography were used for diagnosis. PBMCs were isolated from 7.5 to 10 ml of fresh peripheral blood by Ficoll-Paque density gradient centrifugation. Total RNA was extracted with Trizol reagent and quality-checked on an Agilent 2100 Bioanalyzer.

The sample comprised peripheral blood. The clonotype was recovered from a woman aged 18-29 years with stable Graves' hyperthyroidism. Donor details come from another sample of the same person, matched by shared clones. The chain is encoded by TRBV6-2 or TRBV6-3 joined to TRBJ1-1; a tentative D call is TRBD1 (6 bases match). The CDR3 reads CASSEVQGIEDTEAFF. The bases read TGTGCCAGCAGTGAGGTTCAGGGGATTGAGGACACTGAAGCTTTCTTT.